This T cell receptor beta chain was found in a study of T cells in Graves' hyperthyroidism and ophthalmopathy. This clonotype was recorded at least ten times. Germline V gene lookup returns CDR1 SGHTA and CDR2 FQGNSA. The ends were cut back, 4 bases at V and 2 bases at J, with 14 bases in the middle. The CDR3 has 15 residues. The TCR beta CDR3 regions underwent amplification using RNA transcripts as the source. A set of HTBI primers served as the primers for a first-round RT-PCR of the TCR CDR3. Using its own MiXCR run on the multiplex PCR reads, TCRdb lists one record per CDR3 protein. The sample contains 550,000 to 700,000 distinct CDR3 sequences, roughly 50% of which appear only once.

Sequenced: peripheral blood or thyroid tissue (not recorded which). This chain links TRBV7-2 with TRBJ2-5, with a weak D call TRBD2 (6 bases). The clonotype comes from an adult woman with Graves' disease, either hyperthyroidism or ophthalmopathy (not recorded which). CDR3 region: CASSSYSSVQETQYF. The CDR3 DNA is TGTGCCAGCAGCTCCTACTCTAGCGTGCAAGAGACCCAGTACTTC.